These T cell receptor beta chains were read from a single sample in a study of blood T cell repertoires in COVID-19. The data were produced by immunoSEQ multiplex PCR, yet TCRdb's version contains in-frame clones alone and is incomplete. This table holds under 170,000 clones, about 85% found once. The sequenced material came from peripheral blood. The receptors stem from a woman aged 55-70 years with active or convalescent COVID-19. Each CDR3 is given with its conserved first and last residue. The D gene is left open where the match is weak. Size tells how often a clone was seen (once, few, many) or the class of an expanded clone, and some rows leave it out.

clone_size j_call d_call v_call cdr3_aa cdr3_nt
- TRBJ2-5 TRBD1 TRBV11-1 CARKQGEETQYF TGTGCCAGAAAACAGGGGGAAGAGACCCAGTACTTC
- TRBJ1-4 - TRBV2 CASSVGAMNEKLFF TGTGCCAGCAGTGTGGGGGCGATGAATGAAAAACTGTTTTTT
- TRBJ2-3 - TRBV5-1 CASSLEERQGLGRGDTQYF TGCGCCAGCAGCTTGGAAGAGCGGCAGGGGTTAGGTAGGGGAGATACGCAGTATTTT
- TRBJ1-3 - TRBV4-3 CASSPSFSGNTIYF TGCGCCAGCAGCCCATCGTTTAGTGGAAACACCATATATTTT
- TRBJ1-1 - TRBV7-6 CASSSGTNEAFF TGTGCCAGCAGCTCCGGGACAAATGAAGCTTTCTTT
few TRBJ2-7 TRBD1 TRBV5-6 CASTPTGNSYEQYF TGTGCCAGCACCCCGACAGGGAACTCCTACGAGCAGTACTTC
- TRBJ2-1 TRBD1 TRBV5-1 CASSSGQGANEQFF TGCGCCAGCAGCTCCGGACAGGGGGCAAATGAGCAGTTCTTC
- TRBJ2-3 TRBD2 TRBV5-1 CASSPGDSGGAFPSDTQYF TGCGCCAGCAGCCCCGGGGATAGCGGGGGGGCGTTCCCATCGGATACGCAGTATTTT
- TRBJ2-5 TRBD2 TRBV28 CASSSLAGVKETQYF TGTGCCAGCAGTTCCCTAGCGGGGGTCAAAGAGACCCAGTACTTC
- TRBJ2-3 TRBD2 TRBV4-3 CASSRDPSGGPTDTQYF TGCGCCAGCAGCCGGGACCCTAGCGGGGGACCCACAGATACGCAGTATTTT
- TRBJ1-2 - TRBV7-9 CASSAGGVGYTF TGTGCCAGCAGCGCTGGGGGGGTCGGCTACACCTTC
- TRBJ2-4 TRBD1 TRBV29-1 CSVEPGQGANIQYF TGCAGCGTTGAGCCGGGACAGGGGGCAAACATTCAGTACTTC
- TRBJ1-3 - TRBV5-1 CASSLGSGNTIYF TGCGCCAGCAGCTTGGGCAGTGGAAACACCATATATTTT
- TRBJ2-7 TRBD1 TRBV27 CASSSAGGIYEQYF TGTGCCAGCAGTTCGGCAGGGGGTATCTACGAGCAGTACTTC
- TRBJ1-2 - TRBV30 CAWSVQGDYGYTF TGTGCCTGGAGTGTACAGGGAGACTATGGCTACACCTTC
- TRBJ2-3 TRBD1 TRBV7-9 CASSLRDSRTDTQYF TGTGCCAGCAGCTTAAGGGACAGCCGCACAGATACGCAGTATTTT
- TRBJ2-7 - TRBV4-2 CASSQVQGSSEQYF TGTGCCAGCAGCCAAGTCCAGGGGAGTAGCGAGCAGTACTTC
- TRBJ1-2 - TRBV18 CASSPIVAADYGYTF TGTGCCAGCTCACCGATCGTGGCAGCGGACTATGGCTACACCTTC
- TRBJ2-5 TRBD2 TRBV5-4 CASSLNLAGHQETQYF TGTGCCAGCAGCTTGAACCTAGCGGGGCATCAAGAGACCCAGTACTTC
- TRBJ1-5 - TRBV12-3/TRBV12-4 CASSPGIPQPQHF TGTGCCAGCAGTCCAGGCATTCCCCAGCCCCAGCATTTT
few TRBJ2-2 TRBD1 TRBV23-1 CASSHLRTGKGCTGELFF TGCGCCAGCAGTCACCTTCGGACAGGGAAGGGTTGCACCGGGGAGCTGTTTTTT
- TRBJ2-5 - TRBV9 CASSLTSRETQYF TGTGCCAGCAGCCTCACTAGTCGAGAGACCCAGTACTTC
- TRBJ2-7 - TRBV12-2 CASRPGGGQGPYEQYF TGTGCAAGTCGCCCAGGGGGGGGACAGGGACCCTACGAGCAGTACTTC
- TRBJ1-4 TRBD1 TRBV9 CASSIYPGQDEKLFF TGTGCCAGCAGCATATACCCGGGACAGGACGAAAAACTGTTTTTT
once TRBJ1-4 - TRBV21-1 CASSKRVDRGRDEKLFF TGTGCCAGCAGCAAAAGGGTGGACAGGGGGCGAGACGAAAAACTGTTTTTT
- TRBJ2-1 - TRBV5-4 CASSPLGGSYNEQFF TGTGCCAGCAGCCCTCTGGGGGGTTCCTACAATGAGCAGTTCTTC
- TRBJ1-3 - TRBV10-3 CAITRGSGNTIYF TGTGCCATCACTAGAGGGTCCGGAAACACCATATATTTT
- TRBJ1-2 - TRBV12-3/TRBV12-4 CASSLLGRGYTF TGTGCCAGCAGTTTACTGGGGCGTGGCTACACCTTC
once TRBJ1-1 TRBD1 TRBV12-5 CASGRDRGYTEAFF TGTGCTAGTGGCCGGGACAGGGGTTACACTGAAGCTTTCTTT
- TRBJ2-7 TRBD1 TRBV5-1 CASSSTTGGLYEQYF TGCGCCAGCAGCTCAACGACAGGGGGCTTATACGAGCAGTACTTC
- TRBJ2-2 TRBD2 TRBV3-1/TRBV3-2 CASSQVRLAGGAGELFF TGTGCCAGCAGCCAAGTTAGACTAGCGGGAGGGGCCGGGGAGCTGTTTTTT
- TRBJ2-5 TRBD2 TRBV19 CASSSLAGVQETQYF TGTGCCAGTAGTTCTCTAGCGGGGGTTCAAGAGACCCAGTACTTC
- TRBJ2-3 TRBD2 TRBV18 CASSPRGGGSTDTQYF TGTGCCAGCTCACCACGGGGCGGGGGAAGCACAGATACGCAGTATTTT
- TRBJ1-5 TRBD1 TRBV28 CASTQGVQPQHF TGTGCCAGCACCCAGGGGGTACAGCCCCAGCATTTT
- TRBJ1-1 TRBD1 TRBV4-1 CASSRTGGRTEAFF TGCGCCAGCAGCCGGACAGGGGGGCGCACTGAAGCTTTCTTT
- TRBJ2-7 - TRBV5-4 CASSWAPGDEQYF TGTGCCAGCAGCTGGGCCCCAGGGGACGAGCAGTACTTC
- TRBJ1-1 - TRBV6-5 CASRLEQMNTEAFF TGTGCCAGCAGGCTCGAACAAATGAACACTGAAGCTTTCTTT
- TRBJ1-5 - TRBV2 CASSDSGSNQPQHF TGTGCCAGCAGTGATTCAGGGAGCAATCAGCCCCAGCATTTT
- TRBJ1-1 TRBD1 TRBV27 CASRDATGGYTEAFF TGTGCCAGCAGAGACGCGACAGGGGGGTACACTGAAGCTTTCTTT
once TRBJ2-5 - TRBV28 CASSLSQGGMETQYF TGTGCCAGCAGTTTAAGTCAGGGGGGAATGGAGACCCAGTACTTC
few TRBJ1-2 - TRBV12-3/TRBV12-4 CASSLYSYGYTF TGTGCCAGCAGTTTATATTCCTATGGCTACACCTTC
once TRBJ1-2 - TRBV10-3 CALQGPNYGYTF TGTGCCTTACAGGGCCCTAACTATGGCTACACCTTC
- TRBJ2-2 TRBD1 TRBV7-2 CASSPDRGDTGELFF TGTGCCAGCAGCCCGGACAGGGGGGACACCGGGGAGCTGTTTTTT
once TRBJ1-4 - TRBV9 CASSVDAGRQNEKLFF TGTGCCAGCAGCGTAGATGCCGGGAGACAAAATGAAAAACTGTTTTTT
- TRBJ1-1 - TRBV7-2 CASSSGPSTEAFF TGTGCCAGCAGCTCAGGGCCAAGCACTGAAGCTTTCTTT